The 31 T cell receptor beta chains given below trace back to one sample, sequenced in a study of Graves' ophthalmopathy and Graves' hyperthyroidism. RNA transcripts served as template for amplifying TCR beta CDR3 sequences. Second-round multiplex PCR came after first-round RT-PCR with HTBI primers. One entry per CDR3 protein results from TCRdb running MiXCR on the multiplex PCR reads. The repertoire includes 500,000 to 700,000 distinct CDR3 sequences, over 20% of them detected once, and approximately 6.5% sits in the top ten. Specimen: peripheral blood. These receptors all stem from a woman aged 18-29 years with stable Graves' hyperthyroidism. Some clones in this sample may be carry-over from other donors' samples.

V usage is TRBV5-1 and J usage is TRBJ1-2; a possible D gene is TRBD1 (5 bases). The CDR3 is 15 amino acids. CDR1 and CDR2 from the germline V gene are SGHRS and YFSETQ. Trimming stripped 0 bases from V and 6 bases from J, with 15 bases between. This CDR3 reads CASSLGNRRNDGYTF. CDR3 sequence (DNA): TGCGCCAGCAGCTTGGGGAACAGGAGGAACGATGGCTACACCTTC.

In this sample, this clonotype turned up many times. The chain links TRBV6-5 to TRBJ2-4; 7 bases are a match to TRBD1. The CDR3 runs to 16 residues. Germline trimming cut 2 bases from V and 2 bases from J; bases unmatched to any gene: 6. Germline V gene lookup returns CDR1 MNHEY and CDR2 SVGAGI. This chain's CDR3 is CASSYDHRGTKNIQYF. As DNA, the CDR3 is TGTGCCAGCAGTTACGACCACAGGGGAACCAAAAACATTCAGTACTTC.

This clonotype has at least ten counts. This chain connects TRBV12-3 or TRBV12-4 to TRBJ1-1; TRBD1 might be the D (5 bases). The CDR3 length is 14 residues. Trimming cost V 6 bases and J 4 bases, with 15 bases left between them. Here the CDR3 reads CASRRLGGITEAFF. The CDR3 DNA reads as TGTGCCAGCAGGAGACTGGGGGGAATCACTGAAGCTTTCTTT.

This clonotype appeared many times. The chain couples TRBV27 to TRBJ1-6, with a weak D call TRBD1 (5 bases). This CDR3 region has 14 residues. Germline-derived CDR1 and CDR2 are MNHEY and SMNVEV (reference sequence). Deletions cut 7 bases from V and 9 bases from J, with 16 bases between. The CDR3 DNA follows: TGTGCCAGCACCTCGGGGCAGCTTAGTTCACCCCTCCACTTT. Translation gives CASTSGQLSSPLHF.

The V gene is TRBV28, the J gene TRBJ1-1, with D maybe TRBD1 (5 bases). The CDR3 runs to 14 residues. The germline V gene has CDR1 MDHEN and CDR2 SYDVKM. The germline V and J ends were trimmed by 4 bases and 6 bases, with 15 bases remaining between them. CDR3 sequence: CASSSPAGVAEAFF. In nucleotides, the CDR3 is TGTGCCAGCAGTTCCCCCGCGGGGGTTGCTGAAGCTTTCTTT.

This clonotype was seen at least ten times. This sequence joins TRBV6-1 and TRBJ2-5; TRBD1 might be the D (6 bases). The CDR3 is 14 amino acids. CDR1 is MNHNS and CDR2 is SASEGT in the germline V gene. V lost 5 bases, J lost 5 bases, and 15 bases lay in between. The DNA for the CDR3 is TGTGCCAGCAGTCAACTACAGGGAACGGAGACCCAGTACTTC. Its protein is CASSQLQGTETQYF.

V usage is TRBV4-1 and J usage is TRBJ1-1; D remains ambiguous. CDR3 length: 18 amino acids. Germline V gives CDR1 MGHRA, CDR2 YSYEKL. V was clipped by 3 bases and J by 3 bases, with 23 bases between them. The CDR3 DNA is TGCGCCAGCAGCCACAGAATAATGAGAGGACGGACGGACACTGAAGCTTTCTTT. This gives the protein CASSHRIMRGRTDTEAFF.

This clonotype appeared many times. The V gene is TRBV15, the J gene TRBJ1-6; 8 bases agree with TRBD1. The V and J ends lost 4 bases and 3 bases, in that order; junction bases with no gene match: 8. Germline V gene lookup returns CDR1 LNHNV and CDR2 YYDKDF (reference sequence). CDR3 length: 17 residues. CDR3 residues: CATSTRTGLIYNSPLHF. CDR3 bases: TGTGCCACCAGCACAAGGACAGGGTTAATCTATAATTCACCCCTCCACTTT.

This clonotype has at least ten counts. The CDR3 end shows no conserved phenylalanine or tryptophan, and so a read error is likely. The chain carries TRBV6-5 and TRBJ1-5; D might be TRBD1 (6 bases). Deletions cut 0 bases from V and 5 bases from J, with 11 bases between. CDR1 and CDR2 (germline): MNHEY, SVGAGI. This CDR3 has 15 residues. The CDR3 nucleotides are TGTGCCAGCAGTTACTCAGGGGGAGTCGATCAGCCCCAGCATCTT. Its protein is CASSYSGGVDQPQHL.

This clonotype was seen only a few times. The chain joins TRBV6-2 or TRBV6-3 to TRBJ2-5; 7 bases line up with TRBD1. The CDR3 loop spans 14 amino acids. Germline V gene sequence: CDR1 MNHEY, CDR2 SVGEGT. Losses at the gene ends were 4 bases for V and 5 bases for J; bases not matched to a gene: 7. The DNA for the CDR3 is TGTGCCAGCAGTTGGGGACAGACCACGGAGACCCAGTACTTC. The encoded protein is CASSWGQTTETQYF.

The table lists this clonotype with many counts. This sequence joins TRBV20-1 and TRBJ1-2; D unclear. The CDR3 has 14 amino acids. V was pared by 5 bases and J by 0 bases, with 13 bases between. The germline gives CDR1 DFQATT, CDR2 SNEGSKA (reference sequence). The CDR3 region has the DNA TGCAGTGCTCCACTCGATAATTCTAACTATGGCTACACCTTC. The encoded protein is CSAPLDNSNYGYTF.

This clonotype was detected only a few times. The CDR3 nucleotides are TGTGCCAGCAGACCCGGGACAGGGGTTGGCTACACCTTC. The encoded protein is CASRPGTGVGYTF. The chain links TRBV5-4 to TRBJ1-2, with 10 bases that match TRBD1. Trimming removed 5 bases from V and 7 bases from J; junction bases left unmatched: 5. The CDR3 loop spans 13 amino acids. Germline CDR1 and CDR2: SGHNT and YYREEE (reference sequence).

This clonotype was picked up a small number of times. The chain has TRBV12-3 or TRBV12-4 and TRBJ2-5; tentative D call: TRBD2 (5 bases). This CDR3 contains 20 residues. V dropped 1 base and J dropped 6 bases, with 30 bases sitting between them. CDR3 amino acids: CASSLGMNREGIPPIKTQYF. Written as DNA, the CDR3 is TGTGCCAGCAGTTTAGGGATGAATCGGGAAGGCATCCCTCCAATCAAGACCCAGTACTTC.

Many counts were recorded for this clonotype. The rearrangement uses TRBV7-3 and TRBJ2-5; 15 nucleotides line up with TRBD2. Trimming at V came to 4 bases and at J to 5 bases, leaving 11 bases not matched to a gene. Looked up from germline, CDR1 is SGHTA and CDR2 is FQGTGA. The CDR3 is made up of 18 amino acids. CDR3 sequence: CASSSGLAGGRYVETQYF. In nucleotides, the CDR3 is TGTGCCAGCAGCTCCGGACTAGCGGGAGGGCGATATGTGGAGACCCAGTACTTC.

The rearrangement uses TRBV3-1 and TRBJ1-1; perhaps TRBD1 as D (5 bases). Germline CDR1 and CDR2: LGHDT and YNNKEL (reference sequence). Trimming shortened V by 6 bases and J by 6 bases, and 14 bases separated the two germline ends. The CDR3 covers 13 residues. In nucleotides, the CDR3 is TGTGCCAGCAGGAGGGGAGGGACCGCTGAAGCTTTCTTT. Protein: CASRRGGTAEAFF.

V and J are TRBV6-1 and TRBJ2-7, with D possibly TRBD1 on 7 matching bases. The CDR3 extends over 11 amino acids. V lost 8 bases and J 6 bases, leaving 11 bases between the germline ends. Germline V lookup: CDR1 MNHNS, CDR2 SASEGT. CDR3 bases: TGTGCCAGCTACAGGGGAGGCGAGCAGTACTTC. Its protein is CASYRGGEQYF.

J is TRBJ1-5 and V is TRBV6-4, with D unclear. This CDR3 has 16 residues. V lost 0 bases to trimming and J lost 0 bases, with 9 bases between them. Looked up from germline, CDR1 is MRHNA and CDR2 is SNTAGT. CDR3: CASSDSDQHSNQPQHF. Written as DNA, the CDR3 is TGTGCCAGCAGTGACTCTGATCAGCATAGCAATCAGCCCCAGCATTTT.

The gene calls are TRBV3-1 and TRBJ2-7, with unresolved D. Germline V CDR1 and CDR2: LGHDT, YNNKEL (reference sequence). The CDR3 extends over 13 amino acids. The V gene lost 1 base and the J gene lost 3 bases, with 7 bases spanning the gap. CDR3 region: CASSQGISYEQYF. Here the CDR3 DNA reads TGTGCCAGCAGCCAAGGAATAAGCTACGAGCAGTACTTC.

This clonotype was counted ten times or more. The chain has TRBV7-9 and TRBJ1-1; 7 bases line up with TRBD1. V lost 5 bases, J lost 1 base, and 4 bases stayed unmatched. CDR3 size: 14 residues. Germline lookup yields CDR1 SEHNR and CDR2 FQNEAQ (reference sequence). The CDR3 nucleotides read TGTGCCAGCAGCCGGACAGGCTGGAACACTGAAGCTTTCTTT. As protein: CASSRTGWNTEAFF.

In this sample, this clonotype turned up many times. The chain combines TRBV19 with TRBJ2-7; D is possibly TRBD1 (5 bases). Trimming removed 2 bases at V and 1 base at J, with 12 bases between. The CDR3 has 15 amino acids. Germline CDR1 is LNHDA and CDR2 is SQIVND (reference sequence). This CDR3 is CASSIKQDGSYEQYF. CDR3 DNA: TGTGCCAGTAGTATAAAACAGGATGGTTCCTACGAGCAGTACTTC. The complete variable domain, with remaining parts taken from reference TRBV19 and TRBJ2-7, reads DGGITQSPKYLFRKEGQNVTLSCEQNLNHDAMYWYRQDPGQGLRLIYYSQIVNDFQKGDIAEGYSVSREKKESFPLTVTSAQKNPTAFYLCASSIKQDGSYEQYFGPGTRLTVT.

This clonotype was detected only a few times. A much larger clone is a single base away; this may be a read error. In nucleotides, the CDR3 is TGTGCCAGCAGGGGGGACCAGGAGACCCAGTACTTC. Protein product: CASRGDQETQYF. The chain carries TRBV12-3 or TRBV12-4 and TRBJ2-5, with D perhaps TRBD1 or TRBD2 (5 bases each). This CDR3 has 12 amino acids.

Note on this clonotype: It may be a read error: a sequence one base away is much more abundant. The gene calls are TRBV20-1 and TRBJ2-7, with TRBD2 matching 11 bases. Germline CDR1 reads DFQATT; CDR2 reads SNEGSKA (reference sequence). J was trimmed by 3 bases and V by 2 bases; bases with no gene match: 3. CDR3 size: 14 residues. CDR3 sequence reads: CSARRLAGSYEQYF. CDR3 nucleotides: TGCAGTGCTAGACGACTAGCGGGGAGCTACGAGCAGTACTTC.

This clonotype has at least ten counts. The V call is TRBV20-1, the J call TRBJ1-1, with D perhaps TRBD1 (6 bases). The germline CDR1 and CDR2 sequences are DFQATT and SNEGSKA (reference sequence). The CDR3 totals 13 residues. Trimming took off 2 bases at V and 3 bases at J, with 10 bases between the two ends. The CDR3 sequence: CSARRQDYTEAFF. The CDR3 coding sequence is TGCAGTGCTAGAAGACAGGACTACACTGAAGCTTTCTTT.

CDR3 sequence: CATSRENDRGETQYF. CDR3 coding DNA: TGTGCCACCAGCAGAGAGAACGACAGGGGAGAGACCCAGTACTTC. The chain uses TRBV15 and TRBJ2-5; 8 nucleotides align to TRBD1. Trimming cost V 0 bases and J 4 bases; bases outside gene matches: 4. The CDR3 is 15 amino acids. Per the germline V gene, CDR1 is LNHNV and CDR2 is YYDKDF (reference sequence). Looking up the rest from reference TRBV15 and TRBJ2-5 gives the full variable domain: DAMVIQNPRYQVTQFGKPVTLSCSQTLNHNVMYWYQQKSSQAPKLLFHYYDKDFNNEADTPDNFQSRRPNTSFCFLDIRSPGLGDTAMYLCATSRENDRGETQYFGPGTRLLVL.

The table lists this clonotype with many counts. The genes are TRBV5-1 and TRBJ2-2; TRBD1 might be the D (6 bases). CDR3 length: 17 amino acids. V lost 7 bases and J 0 bases, leaving 19 bases between the germline ends. Germline V gives CDR1 SGHRS, CDR2 YFSETQ. As DNA, the CDR3 is TGCGCCAGCGCAAAGGGGCAGGGGTCCTCGAACACCGGGGAGCTGTTTTTT. Translation: CASAKGQGSSNTGELFF.

The chain carries TRBV19 and TRBJ1-2; a weak D match, TRBD1 (5 bases). The V end was cut by 3 bases, the J end by 1 base, with 15 bases between. This CDR3 has 16 amino acids. Germline-derived CDR1 and CDR2 are LNHDA and SQIVND (reference sequence). Here the CDR3 DNA reads TGTGCCAGTAGTATGCGGAGACAGAACCTTAACTATGGCTACACCTTC. This gives the protein CASSMRRQNLNYGYTF.

The table lists this clonotype with many counts. The chain is built from TRBV11-2 and TRBJ1-2; 7 positions agree with TRBD1. V lost 5 bases, J lost 5 bases, and 5 bases stayed unmatched. Germline assignment: CDR1 SGHAT and CDR2 FQNNGV. This CDR3 has 13 amino acids. This CDR3 reads CASSDRQGYGYTF. As DNA, the CDR3 is TGTGCCAGCAGCGACCGACAGGGATATGGCTACACCTTC.

The chain is built from TRBV6-5 and TRBJ2-5, with D perhaps matching TRBD2 (5 bases). The CDR3 is made up of 15 amino acids. Looked up from germline, CDR1 is MNHEY and CDR2 is SVGAGI. Deletions cut 8 bases from V and 1 base from J, with 17 bases between. CDR3 protein: CASGSEVEIQETQYF. CDR3 nucleotides: TGTGCCAGCGGTTCGGAGGTGGAGATCCAAGAGACCCAGTACTTC.

This clonotype was seen repeatedly, ten times or more. The J gene is TRBJ1-2, the V gene TRBV20-1; 7 bases map to TRBD1. Germline V gene lookup returns CDR1 DFQATT and CDR2 SNEGSKA (reference sequence). Unmatched junction bases numbered 4, after V lost 6 bases and J lost 6 bases. There are 11 residues in the CDR3. CDR3 coding DNA: TGCAGTGCCCTGACAGGGAATGGCTACACCTTC. It is translated as CSALTGNGYTF.

The chain is built from TRBV20-1 and TRBJ2-7, with 7 bases matching TRBD2. The junction had 9 bases not matched to a gene; V was cut back by 4 bases and J by 6 bases. Germline CDR1 and CDR2: DFQATT and SNEGSKA (reference sequence). CDR3 length: 13 amino acids. The CDR3 DNA reads as TGCAGTGCTACCACCCTGGGGGGGGGCGAGCAGTACTTC. Protein sequence: CSATTLGGGEQYF.

The chain is built from TRBV12-5 and TRBJ1-5; D might be TRBD1 (6 bases). This CDR3 has 20 amino acids. With 0 bases removed from V and 2 bases from J, the gap between germline ends came to 23 bases. CDR1 and CDR2 (germline): LGHNT, FRNRAP. The CDR3 here is CASGLVSGGQEWFGNQPQHF. The CDR3 region has the DNA TGTGCTAGTGGTTTGGTAAGTGGGGGGCAAGAGTGGTTTGGCAATCAGCCCCAGCATTTT.